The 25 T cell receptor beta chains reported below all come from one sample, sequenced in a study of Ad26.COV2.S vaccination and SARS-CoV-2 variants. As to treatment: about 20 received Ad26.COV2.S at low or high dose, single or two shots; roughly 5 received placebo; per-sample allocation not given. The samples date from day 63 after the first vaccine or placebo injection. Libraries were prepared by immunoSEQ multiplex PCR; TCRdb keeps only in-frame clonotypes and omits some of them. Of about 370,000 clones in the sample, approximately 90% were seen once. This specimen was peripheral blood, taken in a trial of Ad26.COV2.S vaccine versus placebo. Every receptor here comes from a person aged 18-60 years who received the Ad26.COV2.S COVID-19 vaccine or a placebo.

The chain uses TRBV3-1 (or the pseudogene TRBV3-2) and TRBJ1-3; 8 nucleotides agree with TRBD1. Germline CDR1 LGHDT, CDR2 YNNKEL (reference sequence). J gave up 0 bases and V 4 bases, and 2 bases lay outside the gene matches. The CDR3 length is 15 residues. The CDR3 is CASSRQGASGNTIYF. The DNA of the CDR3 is TGTGCCAGCAGCCGCCAGGGGGCCTCTGGAAACACCATATATTTT.

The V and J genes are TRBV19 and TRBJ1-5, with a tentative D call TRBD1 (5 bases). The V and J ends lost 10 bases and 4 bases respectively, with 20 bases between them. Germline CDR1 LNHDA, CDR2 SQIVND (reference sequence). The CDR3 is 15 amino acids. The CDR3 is CATRGFNRGNQPQHF. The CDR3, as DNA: TGTGCCACCCGGGGGTTCAACCGTGGGAATCAGCCCCAGCATTTT.

The CDR3 is CASKGLDNTGELFF. The DNA of the CDR3 is TGTGCCAGTAAGGGACTAGATAACACCGGGGAGCTGTTTTTT. This rearrangement joins TRBV19 to TRBJ2-2; TRBD2 aligns across 8 bases. V trimming: 7 bases; J trimming: 2 bases; junction bases outside the gene matches: 3. The CDR3 consists of 14 residues. Germline-derived CDR1 and CDR2 are LNHDA and SQIVND (reference sequence).

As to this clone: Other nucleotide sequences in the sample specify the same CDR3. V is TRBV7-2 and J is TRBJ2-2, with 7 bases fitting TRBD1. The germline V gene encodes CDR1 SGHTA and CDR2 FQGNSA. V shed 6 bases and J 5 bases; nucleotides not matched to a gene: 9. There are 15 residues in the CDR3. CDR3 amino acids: CASSPRQGGTGELFF. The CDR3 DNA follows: TGTGCCAGCAGTCCCCGACAGGGCGGGACCGGGGAGCTGTTTTTT. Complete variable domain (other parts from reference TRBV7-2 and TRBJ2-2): GAGVSQSPSNKVTEKGKDVELRCDPISGHTALYWYRQSLGQGLEFLIYFQGNSAPDKSGLPSDRFSAERTGGSVSTLTIQRTQQEDSAVYLCASSPRQGGTGELFFGEGSRLTVL.

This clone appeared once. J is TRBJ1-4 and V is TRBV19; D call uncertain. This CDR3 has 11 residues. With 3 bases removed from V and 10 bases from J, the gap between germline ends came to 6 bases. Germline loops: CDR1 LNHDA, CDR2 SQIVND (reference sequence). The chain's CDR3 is CASSIGVKLFF. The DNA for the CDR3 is TGTGCCAGTAGTATCGGGGTAAAACTGTTTTTT.

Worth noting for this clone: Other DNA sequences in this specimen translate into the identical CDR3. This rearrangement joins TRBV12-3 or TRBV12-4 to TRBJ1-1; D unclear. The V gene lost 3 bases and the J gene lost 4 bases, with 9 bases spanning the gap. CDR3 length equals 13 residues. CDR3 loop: CASSLFRGTEAFF. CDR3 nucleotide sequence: TGTGCCAGCAGTTTGTTCCGGGGCACTGAAGCTTTCTTT.

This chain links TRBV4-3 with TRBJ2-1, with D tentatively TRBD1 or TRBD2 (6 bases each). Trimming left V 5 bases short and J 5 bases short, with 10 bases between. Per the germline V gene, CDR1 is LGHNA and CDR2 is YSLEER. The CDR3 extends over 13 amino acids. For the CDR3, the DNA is TGCGCCAGCAGCTCCGGGGGCCACAATGAGCAGTTCTTC. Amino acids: CASSSGGHNEQFF.

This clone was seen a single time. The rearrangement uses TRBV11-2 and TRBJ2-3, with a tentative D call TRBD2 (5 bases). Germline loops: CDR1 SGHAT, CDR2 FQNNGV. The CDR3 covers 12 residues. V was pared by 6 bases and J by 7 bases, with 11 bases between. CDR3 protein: CASRPLANTQYF. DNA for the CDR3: TGTGCCAGCAGGCCTCTAGCCAATACGCAGTATTTT.

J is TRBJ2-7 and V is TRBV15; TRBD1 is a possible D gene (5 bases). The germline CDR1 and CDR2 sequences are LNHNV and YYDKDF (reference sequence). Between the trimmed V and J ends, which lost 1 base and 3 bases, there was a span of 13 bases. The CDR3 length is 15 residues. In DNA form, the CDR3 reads TGTGCCACCAGCAGAGTGCCGGCAGGGCGCTACGAGCAGTACTTC. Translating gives CATSRVPAGRYEQYF.

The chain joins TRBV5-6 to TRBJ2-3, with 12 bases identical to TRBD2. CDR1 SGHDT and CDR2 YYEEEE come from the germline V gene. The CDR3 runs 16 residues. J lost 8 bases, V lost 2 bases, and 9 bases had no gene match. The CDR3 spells CASSFPSSGGVGTQYF. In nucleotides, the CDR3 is TGTGCCAGCAGCTTTCCGTCTAGCGGGGGGGTTGGTACGCAGTATTTT.

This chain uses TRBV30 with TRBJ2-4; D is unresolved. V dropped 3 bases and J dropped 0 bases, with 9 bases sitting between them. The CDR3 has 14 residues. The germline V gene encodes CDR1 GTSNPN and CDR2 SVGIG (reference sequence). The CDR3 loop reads CAWRARLAKNIQYF. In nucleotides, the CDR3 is TGTGCCTGGAGGGCAAGGCTAGCCAAAAACATTCAGTACTTC. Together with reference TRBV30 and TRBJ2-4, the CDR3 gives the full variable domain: SQTIHQWPATLVQPVGSPLSLECTVEGTSNPNLYWYRQAAGRGLQLLFYSVGIGQISSEVPQNLSASRPQDRQFILSSKKLLLSDSGFYLCAWRARLAKNIQYFGAGTRLSVL.

CDR3 DNA: TGTGCCAGCAGCTTTCAGCATATGGGGTACAATGAGCAGTTCTTC. This translates into CASSFQHMGYNEQFF. J is TRBJ2-1 and V is TRBV7-6, with unresolved D. V was shortened by 3 bases and J by 4 bases, with 13 bases between the two germline ends. The germline CDR1 and CDR2 sequences are SGHVS and FNYEAQ. The CDR3 runs 15 residues.

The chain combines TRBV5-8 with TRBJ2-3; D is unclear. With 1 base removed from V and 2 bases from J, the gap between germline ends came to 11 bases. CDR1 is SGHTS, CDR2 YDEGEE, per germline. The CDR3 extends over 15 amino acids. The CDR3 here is CASSLPPPPTDTQYF. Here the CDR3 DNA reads TGTGCCAGCAGCTTGCCCCCTCCCCCCACAGATACGCAGTATTTT.

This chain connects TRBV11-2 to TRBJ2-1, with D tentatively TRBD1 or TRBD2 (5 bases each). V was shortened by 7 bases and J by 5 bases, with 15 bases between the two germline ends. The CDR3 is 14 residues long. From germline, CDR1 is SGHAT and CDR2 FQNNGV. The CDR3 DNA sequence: TGTGCCAGCAACCCCCCGGGACCTAACAATGAGCAGTTCTTC. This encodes CASNPPGPNNEQFF.

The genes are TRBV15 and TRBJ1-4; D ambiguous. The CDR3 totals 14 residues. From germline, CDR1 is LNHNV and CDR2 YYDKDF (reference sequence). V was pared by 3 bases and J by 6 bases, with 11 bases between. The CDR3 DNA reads TGTGCCACCAGCAGGGCCCAAGAGCATGAAAAACTGTTTTTT. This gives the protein CATSRAQEHEKLFF.

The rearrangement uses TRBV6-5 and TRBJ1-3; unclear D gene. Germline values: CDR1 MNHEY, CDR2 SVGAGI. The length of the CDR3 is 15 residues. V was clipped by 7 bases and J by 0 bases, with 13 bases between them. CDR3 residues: CASTRSSASGNTIYF. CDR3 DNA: TGTGCCAGCACCCGGTCATCAGCCTCTGGAAACACCATATATTTT.

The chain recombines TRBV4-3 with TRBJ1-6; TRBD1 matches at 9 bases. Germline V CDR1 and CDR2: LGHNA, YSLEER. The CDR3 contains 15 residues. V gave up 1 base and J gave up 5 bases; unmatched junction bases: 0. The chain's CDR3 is CASSQGTGDNSPLHF. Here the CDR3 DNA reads TGCGCCAGCAGCCAAGGGACAGGGGATAATTCACCCCTCCACTTT.

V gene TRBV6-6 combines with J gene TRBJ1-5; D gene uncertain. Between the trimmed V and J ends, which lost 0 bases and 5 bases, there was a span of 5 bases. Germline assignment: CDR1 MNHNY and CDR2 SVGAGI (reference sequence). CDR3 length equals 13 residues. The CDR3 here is CASSYSSDQPQHF. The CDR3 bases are TGTGCCAGCAGTTACTCCAGCGATCAGCCCCAGCATTTT.

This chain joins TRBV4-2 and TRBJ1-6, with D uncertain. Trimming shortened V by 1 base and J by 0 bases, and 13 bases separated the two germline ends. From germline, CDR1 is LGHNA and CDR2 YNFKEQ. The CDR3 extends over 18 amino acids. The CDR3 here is CASSQGGTSPSYNSPLHF. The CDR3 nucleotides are TGTGCCAGCAGCCAAGGAGGCACCTCTCCCTCCTATAATTCACCCCTCCACTTT.

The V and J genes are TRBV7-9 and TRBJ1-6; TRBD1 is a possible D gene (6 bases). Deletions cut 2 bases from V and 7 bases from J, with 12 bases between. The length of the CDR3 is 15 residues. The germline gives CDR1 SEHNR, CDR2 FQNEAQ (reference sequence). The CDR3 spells CASSLWDTTNSPLHF. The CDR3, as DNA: TGTGCCAGCAGCTTATGGGACACCACGAATTCACCCCTCCACTTT.

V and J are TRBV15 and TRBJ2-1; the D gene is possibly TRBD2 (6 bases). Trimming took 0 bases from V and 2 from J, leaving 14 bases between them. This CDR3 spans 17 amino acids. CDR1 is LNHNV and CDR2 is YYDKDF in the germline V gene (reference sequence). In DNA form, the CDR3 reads TGTGCCACCAGCAGAGATCCGAGACTAGGGACCTACAATGAGCAGTTCTTC. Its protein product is CATSRDPRLGTYNEQFF.

This chain's CDR3 is CASSIGTGAGELFF. The CDR3 nucleotides are TGTGCCAGTAGTATAGGGACAGGGGCCGGGGAGCTGTTTTTT. The chain recombines TRBV19 with TRBJ2-2; 9 bases agree with TRBD1. V lost 1 base and J lost 6; bases outside the gene matches: 0. Germline lookup yields CDR1 LNHDA and CDR2 SQIVND (reference sequence). The CDR3 is 14 residues long.

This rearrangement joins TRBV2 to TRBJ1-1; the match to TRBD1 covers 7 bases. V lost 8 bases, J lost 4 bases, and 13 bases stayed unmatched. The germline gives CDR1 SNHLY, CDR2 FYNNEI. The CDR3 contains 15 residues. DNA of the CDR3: TGTGCCAGCGGACATAGGGGGCCAGGGGGCACTGAAGCTTTCTTT. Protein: CASGHRGPGGTEAFF. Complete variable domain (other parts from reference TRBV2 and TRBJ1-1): EPEVTQTPSHQVTQMGQEVILRCVPISNHLYFYWYRQILGQKVEFLVSFYNNEISEKSEIFDDQFSVERPDGSNFTLKIRSTKLEDSAMYFCASGHRGPGGTEAFFGQGTRLTVV.

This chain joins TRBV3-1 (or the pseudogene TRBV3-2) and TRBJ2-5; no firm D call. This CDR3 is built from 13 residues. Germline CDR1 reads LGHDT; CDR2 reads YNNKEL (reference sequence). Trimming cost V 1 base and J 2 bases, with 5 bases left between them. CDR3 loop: CASSQGWQETQYF. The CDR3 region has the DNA TGTGCCAGCAGCCAAGGTTGGCAAGAGACCCAGTACTTC.

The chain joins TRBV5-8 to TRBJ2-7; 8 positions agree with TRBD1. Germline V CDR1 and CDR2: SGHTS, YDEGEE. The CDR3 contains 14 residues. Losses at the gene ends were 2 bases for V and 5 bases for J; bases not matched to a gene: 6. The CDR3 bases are TGTGCCAGCAGCTTACGGACAGGGAGACACGAGCAGTACTTC. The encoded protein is CASSLRTGRHEQYF.